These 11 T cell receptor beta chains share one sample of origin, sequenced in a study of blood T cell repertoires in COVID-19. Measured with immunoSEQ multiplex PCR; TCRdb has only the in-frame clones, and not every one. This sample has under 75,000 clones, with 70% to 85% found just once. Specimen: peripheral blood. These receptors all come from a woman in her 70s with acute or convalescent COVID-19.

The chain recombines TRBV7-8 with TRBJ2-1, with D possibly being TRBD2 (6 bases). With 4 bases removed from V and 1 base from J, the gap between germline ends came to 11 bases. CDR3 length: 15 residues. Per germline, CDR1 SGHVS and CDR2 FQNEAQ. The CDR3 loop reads CASSSFAGSYNEQFF. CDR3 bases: TGTGCCAGCAGCTCCTTCGCGGGGTCCTACAATGAGCAGTTCTTC.

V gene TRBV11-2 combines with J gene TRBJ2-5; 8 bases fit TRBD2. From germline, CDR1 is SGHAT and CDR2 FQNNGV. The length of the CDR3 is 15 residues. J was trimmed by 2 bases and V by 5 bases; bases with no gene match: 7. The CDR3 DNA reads TGTGCCAGCAGCCCCGGGAGGGCTTCTCAAGAGACCCAGTACTTC. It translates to CASSPGRASQETQYF.

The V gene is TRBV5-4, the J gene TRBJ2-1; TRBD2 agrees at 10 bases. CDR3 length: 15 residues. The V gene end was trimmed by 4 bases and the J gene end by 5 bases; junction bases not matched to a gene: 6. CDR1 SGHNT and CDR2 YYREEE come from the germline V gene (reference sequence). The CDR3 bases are TGTGCCAGCAGCATAGGACTAGCGGACCACAATGAGCAGTTCTTC. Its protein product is CASSIGLADHNEQFF.

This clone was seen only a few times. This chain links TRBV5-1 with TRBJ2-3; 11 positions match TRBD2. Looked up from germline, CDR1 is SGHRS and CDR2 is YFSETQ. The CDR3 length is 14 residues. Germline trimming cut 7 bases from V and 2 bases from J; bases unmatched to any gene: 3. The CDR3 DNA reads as TGCGCCAGCGGGACTAGCGGCTCCACAGATACGCAGTATTTT. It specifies CASGTSGSTDTQYF.

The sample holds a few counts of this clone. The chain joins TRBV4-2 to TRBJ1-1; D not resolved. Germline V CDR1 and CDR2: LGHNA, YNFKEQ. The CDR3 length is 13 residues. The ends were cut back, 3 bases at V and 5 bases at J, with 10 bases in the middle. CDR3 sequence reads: CASSHAGLTEAFF. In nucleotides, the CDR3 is TGTGCCAGCAGCCATGCGGGATTGACTGAAGCTTTCTTT.

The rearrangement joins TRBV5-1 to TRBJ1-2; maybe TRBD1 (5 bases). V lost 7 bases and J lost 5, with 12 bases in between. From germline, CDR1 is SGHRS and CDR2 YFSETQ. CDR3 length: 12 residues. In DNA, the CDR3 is TGCGCCAGCCTCGGGGAGGGGTATGGCTACACCTTC. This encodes CASLGEGYGYTF.

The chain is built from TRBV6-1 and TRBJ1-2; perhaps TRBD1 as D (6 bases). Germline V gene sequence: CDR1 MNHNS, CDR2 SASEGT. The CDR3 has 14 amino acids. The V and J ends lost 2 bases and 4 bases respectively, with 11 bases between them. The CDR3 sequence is CASSERGGTYGYTF. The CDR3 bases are TGTGCCAGCAGTGAAAGGGGGGGGACCTATGGCTACACCTTC.

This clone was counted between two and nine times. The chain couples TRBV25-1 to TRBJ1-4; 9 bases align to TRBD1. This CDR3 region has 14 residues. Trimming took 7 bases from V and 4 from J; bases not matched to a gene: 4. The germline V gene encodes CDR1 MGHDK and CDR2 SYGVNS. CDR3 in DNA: TGTGCCAGCATGCCGGGACAGGGTAATGAAAAACTGTTTTTT. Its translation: CASMPGQGNEKLFF.

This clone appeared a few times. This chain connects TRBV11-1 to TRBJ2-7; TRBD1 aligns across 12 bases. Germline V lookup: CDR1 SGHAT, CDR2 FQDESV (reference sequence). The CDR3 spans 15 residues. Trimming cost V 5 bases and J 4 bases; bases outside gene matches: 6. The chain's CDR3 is CASSPGTGGLYEQYF. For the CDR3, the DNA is TGTGCCAGCAGCCCCGGGACAGGGGGCTTGTACGAGCAGTACTTC.

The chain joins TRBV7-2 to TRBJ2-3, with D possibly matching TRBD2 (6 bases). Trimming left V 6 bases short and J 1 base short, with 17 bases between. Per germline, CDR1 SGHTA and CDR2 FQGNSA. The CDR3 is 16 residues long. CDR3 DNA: TGTGCCAGCAGAACTACATCGGGACTCCGCACAGATACGCAGTATTTT. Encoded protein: CASRTTSGLRTDTQYF. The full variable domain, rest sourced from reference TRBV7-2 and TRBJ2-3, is GAGVSQSPSNKVTEKGKDVELRCDPISGHTALYWYRQSLGQGLEFLIYFQGNSAPDKSGLPSDRFSAERTGGSVSTLTIQRTQQEDSAVYLCASRTTSGLRTDTQYFGPGTRLTVL.

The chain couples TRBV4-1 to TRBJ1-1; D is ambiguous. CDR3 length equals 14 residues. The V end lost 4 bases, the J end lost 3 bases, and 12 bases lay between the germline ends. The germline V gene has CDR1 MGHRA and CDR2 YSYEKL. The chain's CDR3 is CASSLNRVDTEAFF. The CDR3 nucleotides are TGCGCCAGCAGCCTAAACCGGGTCGACACTGAAGCTTTCTTT.